These 29 T cell receptor beta chains share one sample of origin, sequenced in a study of high-grade serous ovarian cancer treatment subgroups. The tumor samples were collected prior to definitive surgery or chemotherapy. TCRdb's copy holds only in-frame clones and misses some; the assay was immunoSEQ multiplex PCR. Of some 33,000 clones in the sample, about 79% were seen once. Source material: tumor tissue. The receptors come from a human donor with high-grade serous ovarian cancer.

The chain employs TRBV5-1 and TRBJ1-1; D perhaps matches TRBD1 (6 bases). V shed 0 bases and J shed 4 bases, with 10 bases lying between them. Germline CDR1 is SGHRS and CDR2 is YFSETQ. CDR3 length: 14 residues. The CDR3 region is CASSLEQGGTEAFF. The CDR3 bases are TGCGCCAGCAGCTTGGAACAGGGAGGCACTGAAGCTTTCTTT.

The rearrangement joins TRBV27 to TRBJ2-7, with TRBD2 matching over 9 bases. This CDR3 has 14 residues. Germline values: CDR1 MNHEY, CDR2 SMNVEV (reference sequence). Trimming removed 3 bases from V and 7 bases from J; junction bases left unmatched: 7. DNA of the CDR3: TGTGCCAGCAGTTTGCGGGAGGGCCCTCCAGAGCAGTACTTC. Translated: CASSLREGPPEQYF.

The rearrangement links TRBV4-3 to TRBJ1-3, with D hard to call. V lost 0 bases and J lost 4, with 10 bases in between. CDR3 length: 15 residues. Germline-derived CDR1 and CDR2 are LGHNA and YSLEER. The CDR3 DNA reads as TGCGCCAGCAGCCAAGAGGTGCGGTCGGGAAACACCATATATTTT. Its translation: CASSQEVRSGNTIYF.

This clone turned up a few times. The chain combines TRBV27 with TRBJ2-1; 12 bases map to TRBD2. The CDR3 is made up of 15 amino acids. J gave up 6 bases and V 4 bases, and 4 bases lay outside the gene matches. CDR1 is MNHEY, CDR2 SMNVEV, per germline (reference sequence). CDR3: CASSSGTSGSNEQFF. CDR3 bases: TGTGCCAGCAGTTCCGGGACTAGCGGGTCCAATGAGCAGTTCTTC.

The J gene is TRBJ2-1, the V gene TRBV5-5; D is uncertain. CDR3 length: 12 residues. Germline V gene data show CDR1 as SGHKS and CDR2 as YYEKEE (reference sequence). The ends were cut back, 5 bases at V and 4 bases at J, with 7 bases in the middle. The CDR3 is CASRTLYNEQFF. In nucleotides, the CDR3 is TGTGCCAGCAGGACACTATACAATGAGCAGTTCTTC. Filled out from reference TRBV5-5 and TRBJ2-1, the complete variable domain reads DAGVTQSPTHLIKTRGQQVTLRCSPISGHKSVSWYQQVLGQGPQFIFQYYEKEERGRGNFPDRFSARQFPNYSSELNVNALLLGDSALYLCASRTLYNEQFFGPGTRLTVL.

V usage is TRBV30 and J usage is TRBJ1-3, with a tentative D call TRBD1 (6 bases). Germline CDR1 reads GTSNPN; CDR2 reads SVGIG (reference sequence). CDR3 length: 12 amino acids. Between the trimmed V and J ends, which lost 8 bases and 4 bases, there was a span of 12 bases. The CDR3 DNA is TGTGCCCTACAAGGGGGGGGAAACACCATATATTTT. Translating it yields CALQGGGNTIYF.

The chain carries TRBV19 and TRBJ2-2, with D hard to call. Trimming pared 7 bases from V and 1 base from J, leaving 7 bases between. This CDR3 is 13 amino acids long. Germline V gives CDR1 LNHDA, CDR2 SQIVND (reference sequence). The CDR3 coding sequence is TGTGCCAGTAATCCGGGGAACACCGGGGAGCTGTTTTTT. Protein product: CASNPGNTGELFF.

This sequence joins TRBV7-2 and TRBJ2-2, with 15 bases aligning to TRBD2. Trimming at V came to 4 bases and at J to 5 bases, leaving 11 bases not matched to a gene. There are 19 residues in the CDR3. Looked up from germline, CDR1 is SGHTA and CDR2 is FQGNSA. Written as DNA, the CDR3 is TGTGCCAGCAGCTCAGAGGGGACTAGCGGGAGGCGGATGACCGGGGAGCTGTTTTTT. Encoded protein: CASSSEGTSGRRMTGELFF.

The rearrangement links TRBV5-1 to TRBJ2-6; D remains unclear. Germline V gene lookup returns CDR1 SGHRS and CDR2 YFSETQ. The V gene lost 4 bases and the J gene lost 0 bases, with 5 bases spanning the gap. The CDR3 totals 14 residues. This CDR3 is CASSGRSGANVLTF. CDR3 DNA: TGCGCCAGCAGCGGGCGCTCTGGGGCCAACGTCCTGACTTTC.

The chain carries TRBV18 and TRBJ2-5; 7 nucleotides align to TRBD2. CDR1 and CDR2 from the germline V gene are KGHSH and LQKENI. The CDR3 totals 15 residues. The J segment lost 2 bases and the V segment lost 5 bases, leaving 8 bases of the junction unmatched. The CDR3 loop is CASSSRQREQETQYF. DNA of the CDR3: TGTGCCAGCTCATCAAGACAGCGGGAACAAGAGACCCAGTACTTC.

The chain uses TRBV28 and TRBJ2-5; D unresolved. Per the germline V gene, CDR1 is MDHEN and CDR2 is SYDVKM. Between the trimmed V and J ends, which lost 8 bases and 2 bases, there was a span of 9 bases. This CDR3 has 12 amino acids. The CDR3 bases are TGTGCCAGCTTAGGAGAACAAGAGACCCAGTACTTC. Its translation is CASLGEQETQYF.

V and J are TRBV21-1 and TRBJ2-2; the listed D gene, TRBD1, was not tested against the DNA. TRBV21-1 is a pseudogene locus. The CDR3 has 16 residues. CDR3 nucleotide sequence: TGTGCCAGCAGCCTACCAACAGGGTCGGCCACCGGGGAGCTGTTTTTT. This sequence encodes CASSLPTGSATGELFF.

The chain links TRBV5-8 to TRBJ2-2; 8 positions agree with TRBD1. The CDR3 is 15 residues long. The trim removed 6 bases at V and 0 bases at J, leaving 4 bases unmatched. Germline CDR1 and CDR2: SGHTS and YDEGEE. CDR3 region: CASTPGQANTGELFF. CDR3 in DNA: TGTGCCAGCACCCCGGGACAGGCGAACACCGGGGAGCTGTTTTTT.

The chain uses TRBV18 and TRBJ2-2; D may be TRBD2 (5 bases). The germline V gene has CDR1 KGHSH and CDR2 LQKENI. The CDR3 length is 16 residues. Trimming shortened V by 4 bases and J by 0 bases, and 12 bases separated the two germline ends. The CDR3 nucleotides read TGTGCCAGCTCACTGAGGGCCATCCCGAACACCGGGGAGCTGTTTTTT. It translates to CASSLRAIPNTGELFF.

The CDR3 sequence is CASSLSNEQYF. CDR3 in DNA: TGTGCCAGCAGCTTGAGCAACGAGCAGTACTTC. The gene calls are TRBV11-2 and TRBJ2-7, with D hard to call. V lost 3 bases and J 5 bases, leaving 5 bases between the germline ends. The CDR3 runs 11 residues. The germline V gene encodes CDR1 SGHAT and CDR2 FQNNGV.

The chain recombines TRBV19 with TRBJ2-1, with D possibly being TRBD2 (6 bases). The CDR3 has 16 amino acids. V was pared by 5 bases and J by 2 bases, with 16 bases between. Germline CDR1 is LNHDA and CDR2 is SQIVND (reference sequence). The DNA for the CDR3 is TGTGCCAGTAGTGGCAACCTAGCGACCGCCTACAATGAGCAGTTCTTC. It translates to CASSGNLATAYNEQFF.

The rearrangement links TRBV6-4 to TRBJ2-3; 12 nucleotides agree with TRBD2. Germline V gives CDR1 MRHNA, CDR2 SNTAGT. The CDR3 sequence is 16 residues long. J gave up 2 bases and V 4 bases, and 4 bases lay outside the gene matches. CDR3 loop: CASSVLAGGYTDTQYF. CDR3 coding DNA: TGTGCCAGCAGTGTTCTAGCGGGAGGGTACACAGATACGCAGTATTTT.

The gene calls are TRBV6-5 and TRBJ1-3; no clear D. The CDR3 consists of 13 residues. Germline V gene sequence: CDR1 MNHEY, CDR2 SVGAGI. V lost 3 bases and J 4 bases, leaving 7 bases between the germline ends. The CDR3: CASSYGVGNTIYF. The CDR3 coding sequence is TGTGCCAGCAGTTATGGGGTGGGAAACACCATATATTTT.

J is TRBJ2-1 and V is TRBV4-3, with D tentatively TRBD2 (6 bases). Germline V gene sequence: CDR1 LGHNA, CDR2 YSLEER. V gave up 3 bases and J gave up 1 base, with 22 bases separating them. This CDR3 region has 19 residues. In DNA, the CDR3 is TGCGCCAGCAGCCAGGATCCACCGATCCGGGGGACTTCCTACAATGAGCAGTTCTTC. Translated, it gives CASSQDPPIRGTSYNEQFF.

This clone was found a few times. V and J are TRBV6-5 and TRBJ1-5; D is undetermined. The germline gives CDR1 MNHEY, CDR2 SVGAGI. The ends were cut back, 8 bases at V and 5 bases at J, with 7 bases in the middle. CDR3 length: 11 residues. The CDR3 loop is CASGKDQPQHF. The CDR3 region has the DNA TGTGCCAGCGGTAAAGATCAGCCCCAGCATTTT.

The CDR3: CASSEEAMSSYEQYF. The CDR3 coding sequence is TGTGCCAGCAGTGAGGAAGCGATGTCTTCCTACGAGCAGTACTTC. The chain links TRBV2 to TRBJ2-7; D is uncertain. This CDR3 spans 15 amino acids. Trimming took off 3 bases at V and 1 base at J, with 13 bases between the two ends. Germline V gene sequence: CDR1 SNHLY, CDR2 FYNNEI.

V is TRBV7-3 and J is TRBJ1-1; TRBD1 matches 11 bases. This CDR3 region has 16 residues. Germline assignment: CDR1 SGHTA and CDR2 FQGTGA. J gave up 4 bases and V 4 bases, and 8 bases lay outside the gene matches. CDR3: CASSSSPGQGGTEAFF. CDR3 nucleotide sequence: TGTGCCAGCAGCTCGTCCCCGGGACAGGGGGGCACTGAAGCTTTCTTT.

This clone has only one observation. The chain carries TRBV11-3 and TRBJ1-1; D uncertain. This CDR3 comprises 13 residues. The V gene's germline CDR1 is SGHNT and CDR2 YENEEA. Trimming took off 2 bases at V and 4 bases at J, with 8 bases between the two ends. The DNA for the CDR3 is TGTGCCAGCAGCTTATCGTCGGCCACTGAAGCTTTCTTT. Protein: CASSLSSATEAFF.

V and J are TRBV28 and TRBJ1-2; D unclear. The CDR3 runs 11 residues. Trimming removed 8 bases at V and 2 bases at J, with 6 bases between. Germline CDR1 reads MDHEN; CDR2 reads SYDVKM. CDR3 in DNA: TGTGCCAGCGGGCGGAACTATGGCTACACCTTC. Amino acid sequence: CASGRNYGYTF.

The rearrangement links TRBV5-1 to TRBJ2-3; 8 positions match TRBD2. Germline trimming cut 6 bases from V and 1 base from J; bases unmatched to any gene: 7. This CDR3 region has 15 residues. Germline values: CDR1 SGHRS, CDR2 YFSETQ. In DNA form, the CDR3 reads TGCGCCAGCACCATTACTAGCGGCCGCACAGATACGCAGTATTTT. This sequence encodes CASTITSGRTDTQYF.

CDR3 amino acids: CASTRTSGPYQETQYF. The CDR3 DNA sequence: TGTGCCAGCACCCGGACTAGCGGGCCGTACCAAGAGACCCAGTACTTC. The genes are TRBV11-3 and TRBJ2-5; TRBD2 matches 11 bases. CDR1 and CDR2 from the germline V gene are SGHNT and YENEEA. Unmatched junction bases numbered 7, after V lost 7 bases and J lost 0 bases. The CDR3 runs 16 residues.

The rearrangement links TRBV11-3 to TRBJ1-3; the D is unclear. In germline, CDR1 is SGHNT, CDR2 YENEEA. This CDR3 is built from 14 residues. V lost 8 bases, J lost 4 bases, and 15 bases lay in between. This CDR3 reads CASQLTFGGNTIYF. The CDR3, as DNA: TGTGCCAGCCAGCTAACCTTCGGAGGAAACACCATATATTTT.

This clone was detected only a few times. V gene TRBV6-6 combines with J gene TRBJ2-2, with D tentatively TRBD2 (5 bases). V gave up 6 bases and J gave up 8 bases, with 13 bases separating them. The length of the CDR3 is 13 residues. Germline-derived CDR1 and CDR2 are MNHNY and SVGAGI (reference sequence). DNA for the CDR3: TGTGCCAGCAGCCCGTGGGGAGTTGGGGAGCTGTTTTTT. Residues: CASSPWGVGELFF.

The chain couples TRBV10-1 to TRBJ2-7; 11 nucleotides align to TRBD2. This CDR3 is 15 amino acids long. The germline V gene encodes CDR1 WNHNN and CDR2 SYGVQD (reference sequence). V lost 8 bases and J lost 6; bases outside the gene matches: 12. Written as DNA, the CDR3 is TGCGCCAGCGGGCGCCTTACTAGCGGGAGCTGCGAGCAGTACTTC. It yields the protein CASGRLTSGSCEQYF.